These 17 T cell receptor beta chains were all obtained from the same sample, sequenced in a study of CXCR3-negative and CXCR3-positive naive CD8 T cells. Findings and caveats of the study: CXCR3-positive naive cells had more hydrophobic TRB CDR3s than CXCR3-negative naive cells.

These receptors have no identified antigens. cDNA libraries for TRB were generated by 5' RACE incorporating UMI labels. After re-calling the 5' RACE reads, TCRdb lists one entry per CDR3 protein, DNA absent. The sample spans some 120,000 distinct CDR3 sequences; the ten largest clones claim approximately 0.36%. The sample taken for sequencing was naive CXCR3+ CD8+ T cells from blood. The subset is: CD45RO-CCR7+CD27+CD95- naive CD8+ T cells expressing CXCR3 (TNR3+). These receptors were obtained from a human donor in good health. Some clones in this sample may be carry-over from other donors' samples.

The rearrangement joins TRBV15 to TRBJ2-3; the TCRdb D gene call, TRBD1, has no DNA to confirm it. CDR1 is LNHNV and CDR2 is YYDKDF in the germline V gene (reference sequence). The CDR3 covers 16 residues. The CDR3 loop is CATSREGTGDTDTQYF.

The V gene is TRBV4-3, the J gene TRBJ2-1; checking the TCRdb D call of TRBD2 is not possible without DNA. The CDR3 consists of 15 residues. CDR1 LGHNA and CDR2 YSLEER come from the germline V gene. CDR3 sequence: CASSQTGGGYNEQFF.

The gene calls are TRBV27 and TRBJ2-7; the TCRdb call, TRBD1, lacks DNA for checking. The CDR3 has 13 amino acids. Germline V lookup: CDR1 MNHEY, CDR2 SMNVEV (reference sequence). The CDR3 sequence: CASSLWTGDEQYF.

This chain uses TRBV19 with TRBJ1-5. Germline V lookup: CDR1 LNHDA, CDR2 SQIVND (reference sequence). The CDR3 extends over 13 amino acids. The CDR3 spells CASSMGNNQPQHF.

V usage is TRBV5-1 and J usage is TRBJ2-2. Germline CDR1 reads SGHRS; CDR2 reads YFSETQ. The CDR3 has 13 residues. The CDR3 loop is CASRRVATGELFF.

The rearrangement uses TRBV27 and TRBJ2-3; TCRdb gives TRBD1 as the D gene, but with no DNA this cannot be confirmed. The CDR3 is 15 amino acids. Germline loops: CDR1 MNHEY, CDR2 SMNVEV (reference sequence). This chain's CDR3 is CASSLGQGTSDTQYF.

The CDR3 spells CASSMGQGNTEAFF. The chain has TRBV19 and TRBJ1-1; TCRdb designates TRBD1, a call that cannot be tested without DNA. The CDR3 length is 14 residues. Germline values: CDR1 LNHDA, CDR2 SQIVND (reference sequence).

The genes are TRBV28 and TRBJ2-3; TCRdb names TRBD1, which stays unverified in the absence of DNA. CDR1 and CDR2 (germline): MDHEN, SYDVKM. The CDR3 spans 18 residues. This CDR3 is CASSPTVYTGGSTDTQYF. Supplemented by reference TRBV28 and TRBJ2-3, the full variable domain reads DVKVTQSSRYLVKRTGEKVFLECVQDMDHENMFWYRQDPGLGLRLIYFSYDVKMKEKGDIPEGYSVSREKKERFSLILESASTNQTSMYLCASSPTVYTGGSTDTQYFGPGTRLTVL.

The V and J genes are TRBV28 and TRBJ2-1. This CDR3 region has 11 residues. The germline V gene encodes CDR1 MDHEN and CDR2 SYDVKM. CDR3 amino acids: CASSAYNEQFF.

The rearrangement joins TRBV7-2 to TRBJ2-3; TCRdb calls TRBD1, which cannot be checked without DNA. The CDR3 covers 15 residues. Germline V gene sequence: CDR1 SGHTA, CDR2 FQGNSA. The CDR3 reads CASSPWGGALDTQYF.

The gene calls are TRBV5-1 and TRBJ2-2; TCRdb lists TRBD2, though no DNA is available to test this call. CDR3 length equals 17 residues. Germline V gene lookup returns CDR1 SGHRS and CDR2 YFSETQ. CDR3 loop: CASEAGLAGVTTGELFF. Combining the CDR3 with reference TRBV5-1 and TRBJ2-2 gives the whole variable domain KAGVTQTPRYLIKTRGQQVTLSCSPISGHRSVSWYQQTPGQGLQFLFEYFSETQRNKGNFPGRFSGRQFSNSRSEMNVSTLELGDSALYLCASEAGLAGVTTGELFFGEGSRLTVL.

This chain joins TRBV29-1 and TRBJ2-1; with no DNA, the TCRdb D assignment of TRBD2 cannot be verified. Germline CDR1 reads SQVTM; CDR2 reads ANQGSEA. This CDR3 has 12 residues. The CDR3 sequence is CSVEAGANEQFF.

The J gene is TRBJ2-7, the V gene TRBV20-1; as DNA is missing, the TRBD1 call by TCRdb cannot be tested. CDR1 and CDR2 from the germline V gene are DFQATT and SNEGSKA (reference sequence). The CDR3 is made up of 12 amino acids. CDR3 residues: CSALGGSYEQYF.

The chain employs TRBV6-5 and TRBJ2-1; checking the TCRdb D call of TRBD1 is not possible without DNA. This CDR3 comprises 16 residues. In germline, CDR1 is MNHEY, CDR2 SVGAGI. The CDR3 reads CASSSGTGSPYDEQFF.

V is TRBV24-1 and J is TRBJ2-7; as DNA is missing, the TRBD1 call by TCRdb cannot be tested. This CDR3 contains 13 residues. The V gene's germline CDR1 is KGHDR and CDR2 SFDVKD. CDR3 residues: CATSDWGTNEQYF.

V usage is TRBV5-1 and J usage is TRBJ2-2. Germline CDR1 SGHRS, CDR2 YFSETQ. The CDR3 is made up of 14 amino acids. The CDR3: CASSPTANTGELFF.

V gene TRBV9 combines with J gene TRBJ2-7. There are 12 residues in the CDR3. In germline, CDR1 is SGDLS, CDR2 YYNGEE. The CDR3 here is CASSGLTYEQYF.